This T cell receptor (beta chain) was sequenced in a study of long-term antiretroviral therapy in people with HIV. The CDR3 consists of 13 residues. V was cut by 3 bases and J by 6 bases, with 8 bases left in between. CDR1 is SGHTA and CDR2 is FQGTGA in the germline V gene. Two or more post-ART PBMC samples, plus at least one pre-ART sample, were available for each donor. General study points: Post-ART samples showed increased diversity that remained below transplant donor control levels. Pre-ART expanded TRB clones stayed dominant throughout, though often decreasing after ART.

Comment on this clone: Its matching antigen is unknown.

Samples were assayed with immunoSEQ v3.0 at survey level. The data were produced by immunoSEQ multiplex PCR, yet TCRdb's version contains in-frame clones alone and is incomplete. This sample yields over 40,000 clones, of which about 94% are seen a single time; roughly 2.2% belongs to the top ten. This chain joins TRBV7-3 and TRBJ2-2; D is unresolved. This sequence was found in a man aged 30-40 years with HIV. Material: unsorted PBMCs, obtained just over 9 years after starting antiretroviral therapy. The CDR3 is CASSFQIPGELFF. DNA for the CDR3: TGTGCCAGCAGCTTTCAGATCCCCGGGGAGCTGTTTTTT.